The clone carrying this T cell receptor beta chain was counted at least ten times. Its antigen is not known. Looked up from germline, CDR1 is LGHNA and CDR2 is YSLEER. Trimming pared 1 base from V and 3 bases from J, leaving 12 bases between. The CDR3 is 15 amino acids. There were healthy Caucasian individuals from Russia, aged roughly 6 to 100, serving as donors. The data belong to a study of blood T cells in healthy people across ages. Overall study context: Researchers report that template switching captured about one barcoded beta molecule per two T cells. Points from the study as a whole: Older individuals had lower TCR beta diversity per million T cells (the decline was roughly linear).

Combining a sample-barcoded 5' primer with a J-beta primer mix, a second PCR ran for roughly 7 to 12 cycles. Researchers report that a template-switch adaptor with 12 random nucleotides tagged each cDNA molecule. TCRdb ran MiXCR on the 5' RACE reads and lists one entry per CDR3 protein. This sample yields approximately 680,000 distinct CDR3 sequences, of which around 32% are seen a single time; approximately 15% belongs to the top ten. This TCR was sampled from a woman aged 80 or over in good health. The V gene is TRBV4-3, the J gene TRBJ2-5; possibly TRBD1 or TRBD2 for D (5 bases each). Sequencing was carried out using blood. CDR3 coding DNA: TGCGCCAGCAGCCAAGGGGGAGAGACAGAAGAGACCCAGTACTTC. Its protein is CASSQGGETEETQYF.